This T cell receptor (beta chain) was found in a study of T cell responses to AZD1222 COVID-19 vaccine. Across the whole study: Second-dose intervals near 4 or 12 weeks were combined.

Trimming stripped 2 bases from V and 2 bases from J, with 8 bases between. Germline values: CDR1 LGHDT, CDR2 YNNKEL (reference sequence). The length of the CDR3 is 14 residues. Produced via immunoSEQ multiplex PCR; TCRdb's table is partial and in-frame only. The table shows around 200,000 clones, with about 86% occurring only once. This TCR derives from an adult in good health. The chain uses TRBV3-1 (or the pseudogene TRBV3-2) and TRBJ2-3; D is uncertain. This material consisted of peripheral blood, taken on day 0 of AZD1222 vaccination. CDR3 DNA: TGTGCCAGCAGCCAAAGGCAGAACACAGATACGCAGTATTTT. This sequence encodes CASSQRQNTDTQYF.